These 9 T cell receptor beta chains originate from one sample sequenced in a study of T-cell memory formation after mild COVID-19 (dated by TCRdb to about 2021). Receptor libraries were prepared by 5' RACE. This sample was sequenced with an Illumina NovaSeq 6000. The raw public reads went through TCRdb reprocessing: fastp at Q25, MiXCR clone calling, in-frame beta chains kept. Rows with a matching CDR3 protein are joined into one entry that keeps the most common DNA and genes. This sample is represented by about 560,000 distinct CDR3 sequences; less than 25% of them were singletons. The ten largest clones represent under 8.5% of the sample. The source material was PBMCs or a T cell subset sorted from them (not recorded which). The receptors come from an adult woman who had mild COVID-19 (a few samples of this study predate the infection). The sample titles of this study are shuffled in the database, so cell type and time point are left out; the donor was told from shared clones.

V usage is TRBV6-5 and J usage is TRBJ2-4; TRBD2 might be the D (6 bases). The CDR3 contains 15 residues. CDR1 MNHEY and CDR2 SVGAGI come from the germline V gene. The V and J ends lost 5 bases and 3 bases respectively, with 14 bases between them. CDR3 in DNA: TGTGCCAGCAGTACCCGCGGGACGGACAAAAACATTCAGTACTTC. Its protein product is CASSTRGTDKNIQYF.

There are many counts of this clonotype. This chain joins TRBV7-2 and TRBJ2-7, with unresolved D. Trimming took off 2 bases at V and 3 bases at J, with 11 bases between the two ends. The germline V gene encodes CDR1 SGHTA and CDR2 FQGNSA. The CDR3 spans 14 residues. CDR3 in DNA: TGTGCCAGCAGCTTATCCCTAGGCTACTACGAGCAGTACTTC. It yields the protein CASSLSLGYYEQYF.

J is TRBJ2-3 and V is TRBV7-2; no clear D gene. V was cut by 0 bases and J by 5 bases, with 15 bases left in between. The CDR3 consists of 16 residues. The germline V gene encodes CDR1 SGHTA and CDR2 FQGNSA. The CDR3 reads CASSLARRTVQDTQYF. The CDR3 nucleotides are TGTGCCAGCAGCTTAGCGCGTCGTACGGTCCAAGATACGCAGTATTTT.

This clonotype has just a few counts. The genes are TRBV27 and TRBJ2-7, with D possibly TRBD2 on 6 matching bases. Trimming cost V 6 bases and J 2 bases, with 17 bases left between them. This CDR3 spans 15 amino acids. From germline, CDR1 is MNHEY and CDR2 SMNVEV (reference sequence). CDR3 DNA sequence: TGTGCCAGCAGAGCCACCCCGTGGGGGGCCTACGAGCAGTACTTC. Translation: CASRATPWGAYEQYF.

The V call is TRBV5-1, the J call TRBJ2-3, with TRBD2 matching 10 bases. Trimming removed 0 bases from V and 0 bases from J; junction bases left unmatched: 4. This CDR3 region has 17 residues. From germline, CDR1 is SGHRS and CDR2 YFSETQ. This chain's CDR3 is CASSLGRTSGSTDTQYF. CDR3 coding DNA: TGCGCCAGCAGCTTGGGGCGGACTAGCGGCAGCACAGATACGCAGTATTTT.

This clonotype showed up just a few times. The chain recombines TRBV2 with TRBJ2-3, with 9 bases aligning to TRBD2. In germline, CDR1 is SNHLY, CDR2 FYNNEI. The J segment lost 2 bases and the V segment lost 4 bases, leaving 7 bases of the junction unmatched. This CDR3 has 16 amino acids. In nucleotides, the CDR3 is TGTGCCAGCAGTGGGCGGCAGCGGGAGGCCACAGATACGCAGTATTTT. The encoded protein is CASSGRQREATDTQYF.

V and J are TRBV7-2 and TRBJ2-3; 12 bases are shared with TRBD2. Unmatched junction bases numbered 1, after V lost 6 bases and J lost 0 bases. The CDR3 spans 15 residues. The germline V gene has CDR1 SGHTA and CDR2 FQGNSA. The CDR3 region has the DNA TGTGCCAGCAGACTAGCGGGGGGAAGCACAGATACGCAGTATTTT. This encodes CASRLAGGSTDTQYF. The whole variable domain, remainder taken from reference TRBV7-2 and TRBJ2-3, is GAGVSQSPSNKVTEKGKDVELRCDPISGHTALYWYRQSLGQGLEFLIYFQGNSAPDKSGLPSDRFSAERTGGSVSTLTIQRTQQEDSAVYLCASRLAGGSTDTQYFGPGTRLTVL.

The chain has TRBV6-2 or TRBV6-3 and TRBJ2-5; D remains unclear. In germline, CDR1 is MNHEY, CDR2 SVGEGT. CDR3 length: 15 residues. V was pared by 2 bases and J by 1 base, with 11 bases between. The CDR3 coding sequence is TGTGCCAGCAGTTACGACGGCCAGACCCAAGAGACCCAGTACTTC. The encoded protein is CASSYDGQTQETQYF.

V is TRBV19 and J is TRBJ2-7; TRBD2 is a possible D gene (5 bases). The CDR3 is made up of 14 amino acids. In germline, CDR1 is LNHDA, CDR2 SQIVND (reference sequence). The V end was cut by 2 bases, the J end by 3 bases, with 11 bases between. CDR3 DNA: TGTGCCAGTAGTATATCCCCGGGGAGCTACGAGCAGTACTTC. It encodes CASSISPGSYEQYF.